The entry that follows covers one TCR beta chain sequence. Its antigen remains unknown. This sample stems from a study of blood T cells in healthy people across ages. The overall study: About one barcoded beta molecule per two T cells came from capture by template switching. Whole-study results and caveats: The CMV status of each donor remained undetermined, and this could have confounded shifts in expanded clonotypes. Per million T cells, TCR beta diversity dropped roughly linearly as age increased. Naive CD4+ cell counts and diversity both ran higher in long-lived than in aged donors.

Alongside a J-beta primer mix, a sample-barcoded 5' primer served in a second PCR lasting about 7 to 12 cycles. TCRdb ran MiXCR on the 5' RACE reads and lists one entry per CDR3 protein. Seen here are 650,000 to 800,000 distinct CDR3 sequences, 44% observed once, and the top ten hold about a fifth. Germline lookup yields CDR1 ENHRY and CDR2 SYGVKD. The CDR3 covers 12 residues. The V and J ends lost 4 bases and 8 bases respectively, with 10 bases between them. The source of this sequence is a man aged 60-69 years in good health. The sequenced material came from blood. This chain connects TRBV10-3 to TRBJ2-3; D may match TRBD1 or TRBD2 (5 bases each). CDR3 coding DNA: TGTGCCATCAGTGGGGACCGGGGTACGCAGTATTTT. It codes for CAISGDRGTQYF.